The text below deals with one T cell receptor beta chain. Germline lookup yields CDR1 MNHEY and CDR2 SMNVEV (reference sequence). CDR3 length: 14 residues. V was clipped by 6 bases and J by 2 bases; unmatched bases: 5. These data come from a study of blood T cell repertoires in COVID-19. Study overall: Sample material is recorded as cDNA or gDNA derived from T cells, B-cell-depleted T cells, or PBMCs.

Sequencing used immunoSEQ multiplex PCR; TCRdb keeps in-frame clones, though not all of them. The data hold 40,000 to 65,000 clones, with about nine tenths observed a single time. The sequence derives from a man older than 75 with acute or convalescent COVID-19. The material sequenced was peripheral blood. The rearrangement uses TRBV27 and TRBJ2-3; 7 bases are shared with TRBD1. The chain's CDR3 is CASRTGQHTDTQYF. CDR3 coding DNA: TGTGCCAGCAGAACGGGACAGCACACAGATACGCAGTATTTT.